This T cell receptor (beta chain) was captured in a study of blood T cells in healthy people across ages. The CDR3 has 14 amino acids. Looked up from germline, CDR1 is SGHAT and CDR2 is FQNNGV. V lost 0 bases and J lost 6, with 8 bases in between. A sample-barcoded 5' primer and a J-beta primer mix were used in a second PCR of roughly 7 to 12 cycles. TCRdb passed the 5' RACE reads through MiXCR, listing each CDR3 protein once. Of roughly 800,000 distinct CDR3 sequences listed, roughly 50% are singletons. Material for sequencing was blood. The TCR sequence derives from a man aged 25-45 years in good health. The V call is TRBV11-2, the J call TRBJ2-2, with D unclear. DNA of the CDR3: TGTGCCAGCAGCTTAGAAAGGCTGGCCGGGGAGCTGTTTTTT. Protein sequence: CASSLERLAGELFF.